This TCR beta chain was captured by sequencing in a study of shared clonotypes between healthy human individuals. The CDR3 extends over 14 amino acids. The germline CDR1 and CDR2 sequences are SGHTA and FQGTGA. The germline V and J ends were trimmed by 0 bases and 2 bases, with 7 bases remaining between them. Profiled with immunoSEQ multiplex PCR; TCRdb holds only in-frame clones, not every one. The sample lists 2 million to 3 million clones, 93% occurring once. The sample comprised naive CD4+ T cells from PBMCs. Specified subset: CD45RA+ positively selected. The V gene is TRBV7-3, the J gene TRBJ1-2; D call uncertain. This TCR derives from a young man in good health. Some clones in this sample may be carry-over from other donors' samples. The CDR3 loop reads CASSLTASNYGYTF. In nucleotides, the CDR3 is TGTGCCAGCAGCTTAACAGCCAGCAACTATGGCTACACCTTC.